This TCR beta chain comes out of a study of beta chain features in type 1 diabetes. Study at large: On cell yields, gender and age, patients and healthy donors were similar. Taken together, all samples contributed fewer than 110 million examined sorted cells. Points from the study as a whole: Type 1 diabetes patients showed fewer insertions and more deletions at VDJ junctions. Moderately but significantly shorter TCRB CDR3s were found in Type 1 diabetes patients in all four CD4+ subsets.

This CDR3 is 14 amino acids long. Germline CDR1 reads MDHEN; CDR2 reads SYDVKM. V gave up 11 bases and J gave up 5 bases, with 21 bases separating them. As for this clone: Its antigen remains unidentified.

What was sequenced were expressed TCRB transcripts, since all of the isolated RNA had been reverse transcribed. Sequencing was performed with immunoSEQ multiplex PCR; in TCRdb, only in-frame clones are kept and a portion is missing. The data contain about 290,000 clones, approximately 8.1% of them singletons. The clonotype was recovered from a woman aged 18-35 years in good health. The chain employs TRBV28 and TRBJ2-5; a weak D match, TRBD1 (7 bases). Sequenced material: central memory CD4+ T cells from blood. The CDR3 DNA reads as TGTGCCGTCACAGAGACAGGGCTAGCGGAGACCCAGTACTTC. Protein: CAVTETGLAETQYF.